These 28 T cell receptor beta chains came from one sample sequenced in a study of cytomegalovirus exposure and HLA in healthy donors. PCR employed 60 Vbeta and 13 Jbeta primers. The method was immunoSEQ multiplex PCR; TCRdb's version includes in-frame clones alone and lacks a portion of them. The table has over 200,000 clones, about 80% seen once; the top ten hold approximately 1.8%. The sample consisted of PBMCs. These receptors were taken from a male donor in good health and CMV-seronegative.

The chain joins TRBV6-5 to TRBJ2-1; D ambiguous. V gave up 0 bases and J gave up 7 bases, with 7 bases separating them. CDR1 and CDR2 from the germline V gene are MNHEY and SVGAGI. The CDR3 sequence is 13 residues long. The CDR3 DNA sequence: TGTGCCAGCAGTTACTCGAGTACGAATGAGCAGTTCTTC. This sequence encodes CASSYSSTNEQFF.

The chain combines TRBV11-1 with TRBJ1-1; D unresolved. Germline values: CDR1 SGHAT, CDR2 FQDESV (reference sequence). CDR3 size: 15 residues. Deletions cut 2 bases from V and 6 bases from J, with 16 bases between. The CDR3 DNA follows: TGTGCCAGCAGCTTATCCCAGGTGTACTGGGCTGAAGCTTTCTTT. Amino acids: CASSLSQVYWAEAFF.

The chain's CDR3 is CASSLTGSISGNTIYF. CDR3 bases: TGCGCCAGCAGCCTAACAGGCAGTATCTCTGGAAACACCATATATTTT. The rearrangement links TRBV5-1 to TRBJ1-3; D is possibly TRBD1 (5 bases). The germline gives CDR1 SGHRS, CDR2 YFSETQ. The length of the CDR3 is 16 residues. The V and J ends lost 4 bases and 0 bases respectively, with 14 bases between them.

The chain carries TRBV5-6 and TRBJ1-1, with a weak D call TRBD1 (5 bases). Germline CDR1 reads SGHDT; CDR2 reads YYEEEE. V was shortened by 1 base and J by 4 bases, with 8 bases between the two germline ends. The CDR3 sequence is 13 residues long. The CDR3 here is CASSLLRVTEAFF. The CDR3 nucleotides are TGTGCCAGCAGCTTGCTCAGGGTCACTGAAGCTTTCTTT.

This chain joins TRBV28 and TRBJ2-7, with 14 bases lining up with TRBD2. The CDR3 covers 17 residues. V was pared by 3 bases and J by 4 bases, with 8 bases of the junction left unmatched. CDR1 MDHEN and CDR2 SYDVKM come from the germline V gene. The CDR3 DNA sequence: TGTGCCAGCAGTTTCCATCTTGGACTAGCGGGGGGTTACGAGCAGTACTTC. Its translation: CASSFHLGLAGGYEQYF.

The CDR3: CASSQEMRVGAEAFF. The CDR3, as DNA: TGTGCCAGCAGCCAAGAAATGAGGGTTGGGGCTGAAGCTTTCTTT. The J gene is TRBJ1-1, the V gene TRBV14; no reliable D call. V gave up 0 bases and J gave up 6 bases, with 14 bases separating them. The length of the CDR3 is 15 residues. The germline gives CDR1 SGHDN, CDR2 FVKESK.

The chain couples TRBV9 to TRBJ2-1; D gene ambiguous. The length of the CDR3 is 12 residues. The germline V gene encodes CDR1 SGDLS and CDR2 YYNGEE. V lost 6 bases, J lost 4 bases, and 8 bases lay in between. The CDR3 nucleotides are TGTGCCAGCACCGACACTTACAATGAGCAGTTCTTC. This sequence encodes CASTDTYNEQFF.

The chain joins TRBV19 to TRBJ2-2, with 10 bases fitting TRBD2. The V segment lost 6 bases and the J segment 4 bases; nucleotides outside the gene matches: 8. The CDR3 is 16 amino acids. Germline loops: CDR1 LNHDA, CDR2 SQIVND (reference sequence). CDR3 loop: CASRASGGISTGELFF. The CDR3 nucleotides are TGTGCCAGTAGGGCTAGCGGGGGTATTTCCACCGGGGAGCTGTTTTTT.

The chain has TRBV27 and TRBJ2-1, with 12 bases identical to TRBD2. There are 15 residues in the CDR3. Germline V lookup: CDR1 MNHEY, CDR2 SMNVEV (reference sequence). Unmatched junction bases numbered 7, after V lost 5 bases and J lost 8 bases. The CDR3 loop reads CASSGGTSGLDEQFF. The CDR3 bases are TGTGCCAGCAGTGGGGGGACTAGCGGGCTTGATGAGCAGTTCTTC.

The V and J genes are TRBV10-3 and TRBJ1-2; TRBD1 matches 8 bases. The V segment lost 10 bases and the J segment 8 bases; nucleotides outside the gene matches: 6. The germline CDR1 and CDR2 sequences are ENHRY and SYGVKD. The CDR3 has 11 amino acids. The CDR3 DNA follows: TGTGCCAGTCAGGGGGCCGGAGGCTACACCTTC. Translating it yields CASQGAGGYTF.

This chain uses TRBV9 with TRBJ1-5; 9 nucleotides agree with TRBD1. J was trimmed by 5 bases and V by 1 base; bases with no gene match: 4. The CDR3 consists of 15 residues. Germline V gives CDR1 SGDLS, CDR2 YYNGEE. CDR3 nucleotides: TGTGCCAGCAGCGTATTGGGGACAGGGTATCAGCCCCAGCATTTT. This translates into CASSVLGTGYQPQHF.

This clone has only one observation. This sequence joins TRBV29-1 and TRBJ1-2; D is unclear. The germline gives CDR1 SQVTM, CDR2 ANQGSEA. Trimming left V 4 bases short and J 0 bases short, with 6 bases between. The CDR3 runs 12 residues. Here the CDR3 DNA reads TGCAGCGTTGGTGGCTCTAACTATGGCTACACCTTC. Its translation: CSVGGSNYGYTF.

The chain uses TRBV27 and TRBJ1-4, with 8 bases matching TRBD1. The germline V gene encodes CDR1 MNHEY and CDR2 SMNVEV (reference sequence). The CDR3 is made up of 15 amino acids. With 4 bases clipped from V and 3 bases from J, the junction kept 4 bases outside the gene matches. CDR3 coding DNA: TGTGCCAGCAGTTCCCAGGGACAGGCTAATGAAAAACTGTTTTTT. It codes for CASSSQGQANEKLFF.

The table lists this clone with a count of one. CDR3 nucleotides: TGTGCCAGCAGCGCACAGGGGGCGGGAACTAATGAAAAACTGTTTTTT. Translated, it gives CASSAQGAGTNEKLFF. V gene TRBV9 combines with J gene TRBJ1-4, with TRBD1 matching over 9 bases. CDR1 and CDR2 (germline): SGDLS, YYNGEE. This CDR3 has 16 residues. Losses at the gene ends were 3 bases for V and 1 base for J; bases not matched to a gene: 4.

The chain joins TRBV28 to TRBJ2-5; D is ambiguous. The CDR3 runs to 12 residues. Per the germline V gene, CDR1 is MDHEN and CDR2 is SYDVKM. V was shortened by 5 bases and J by 5 bases, with 9 bases between the two germline ends. This CDR3 is CASSPEVETQYF. DNA of the CDR3: TGTGCCAGCAGTCCCGAGGTGGAGACCCAGTACTTC.

The rearrangement links TRBV19 to TRBJ2-7, with TRBD1 identical over 10 bases. V trimming: 1 base; J trimming: 4 bases; junction bases outside the gene matches: 4. CDR3 length: 15 residues. Looked up from germline, CDR1 is LNHDA and CDR2 is SQIVND (reference sequence). The CDR3 loop is CASSIGDRGLYEQYF. In DNA, the CDR3 is TGTGCCAGTAGTATAGGGGACAGGGGATTGTACGAGCAGTACTTC. The whole variable domain, filled in from reference TRBV19 and TRBJ2-7, reads DGGITQSPKYLFRKEGQNVTLSCEQNLNHDAMYWYRQDPGQGLRLIYYSQIVNDFQKGDIAEGYSVSREKKESFPLTVTSAQKNPTAFYLCASSIGDRGLYEQYFGPGTRLTVT.

V usage is TRBV6-1 and J usage is TRBJ2-1, with a tentative D call TRBD1 (5 bases). V was cut by 6 bases and J by 8 bases, with 14 bases left in between. The CDR3 extends over 13 amino acids. Germline loops: CDR1 MNHNS, CDR2 SASEGT. The DNA of the CDR3 is TGTGCCAGCAGCCTAGGGGTAGGTGATGAGCAGTTCTTC. Protein: CASSLGVGDEQFF.

This chain uses TRBV2 with TRBJ1-6; D gene unclear. The CDR3 consists of 14 residues. CDR1 and CDR2 (germline): SNHLY, FYNNEI. Deletions cut 3 bases from V and 7 bases from J, with 10 bases between. CDR3 coding DNA: TGTGCCAGCAGTGACCGCGATAGAAATTCACCCCTCCACTTT. Its protein product is CASSDRDRNSPLHF.

The chain couples TRBV6-1 to TRBJ2-7, with 7 bases fitting TRBD1. The CDR3 is 14 amino acids. CDR1 and CDR2 (germline): MNHNS, SASEGT. After removal of 7 bases from V and 1 base from J, the junction contained 7 bases not matched to a gene. Here the CDR3 DNA reads TGTGCCAGCACCCGATTACAGGGGTCCTACGAGCAGTACTTC. Translation: CASTRLQGSYEQYF.

This chain links TRBV28 with TRBJ2-6; 10 bases align to TRBD1. Germline CDR1 and CDR2: MDHEN and SYDVKM. V was pared by 6 bases and J by 0 bases, with 5 bases of the junction left unmatched. This CDR3 is built from 17 residues. CDR3 sequence (DNA): TGTGCCAGCAGACGGGACAGGGGCTTCTCTGGGGCCAACGTCCTGACTTTC. Protein product: CASRRDRGFSGANVLTF.

The chain combines TRBV4-1 with TRBJ2-1; TRBD2 matches 7 bases. Germline loops: CDR1 MGHRA, CDR2 YSYEKL. The CDR3 has 17 residues. V shed 6 bases, J shed 0 bases, and the junction held 11 bases outside the gene matches. This CDR3 is CASRQTGGKSSYNEQFF. The CDR3 DNA reads as TGCGCCAGCAGGCAAACGGGGGGTAAGAGCTCCTACAATGAGCAGTTCTTC.

The gene calls are TRBV19 and TRBJ1-2, with TRBD1 as a possible D gene (6 bases). Looked up from germline, CDR1 is LNHDA and CDR2 is SQIVND (reference sequence). Trimming took 7 bases from V and 4 from J, leaving 13 bases between them. The CDR3 covers 13 residues. Here the CDR3 DNA reads TGTGCCAGTAAGTTTGGGGGCGGCTATGGCTACACCTTC. Amino acid sequence: CASKFGGGYGYTF.

This clone was found once. This chain uses TRBV29-1 with TRBJ2-7, with D tentatively TRBD2 (5 bases). The V gene lost 1 base and the J gene lost 4 bases, with 14 bases spanning the gap. The CDR3 is made up of 14 amino acids. Germline lookup yields CDR1 SQVTM and CDR2 ANQGSEA. DNA for the CDR3: TGCAGCGTTGAAGTTACCGGGGTCCGTTACGAGCAGTACTTC. Translated, it gives CSVEVTGVRYEQYF.

The V gene is TRBV5-1, the J gene TRBJ2-4, with a tentative D call TRBD2 (5 bases). The V and J ends lost 2 bases and 6 bases respectively, with 15 bases between them. The V gene's germline CDR1 is SGHRS and CDR2 YFSETQ. This CDR3 region has 15 residues. The DNA for the CDR3 is TGCGCCAGCAGCTTCGGGATGCAGGATGGAAACATTCAGTACTTC. Translated, it gives CASSFGMQDGNIQYF. Variable domain in full (rest from reference TRBV5-1 and TRBJ2-4): KAGVTQTPRYLIKTRGQQVTLSCSPISGHRSVSWYQQTPGQGLQFLFEYFSETQRNKGNFPGRFSGRQFSNSRSEMNVSTLELGDSALYLCASSFGMQDGNIQYFGAGTRLSVL.

CDR3 region: CASTVDSYSYEQYF. The CDR3 nucleotides are TGTGCCAGCACCGTGGACTCATACTCCTACGAGCAGTACTTC. The chain carries TRBV7-9 and TRBJ2-7; tentatively, D is TRBD2 (5 bases). Germline V gene sequence: CDR1 SEHNR, CDR2 FQNEAQ (reference sequence). V was trimmed by 7 bases and J by 0 bases, leaving 13 bases between them. The CDR3 consists of 14 residues.

The table lists this clone with a count of one. This chain joins TRBV28 and TRBJ1-2; 8 nucleotides align to TRBD1. Germline loops: CDR1 MDHEN, CDR2 SYDVKM. The CDR3 runs 15 residues. The junction had 13 bases not matched to a gene; V was cut back by 5 bases and J by 8 bases. In DNA, the CDR3 is TGTGCCAGCAGTCTTAACAGGGGGTCGTCGTGGGGCTACACCTTC. Its protein is CASSLNRGSSWGYTF.

The gene calls are TRBV7-8 and TRBJ2-3, with 7 bases identical to TRBD2. V gave up 5 bases and J gave up 0 bases; unmatched junction bases: 5. CDR1 and CDR2 from the germline V gene are SGHVS and FQNEAQ. This CDR3 has 15 amino acids. The CDR3 DNA reads as TGTGCCAGCAGCCCGACTAGCAGCAGCACAGATACGCAGTATTTT. This codes for CASSPTSSSTDTQYF.

The V call is TRBV7-2, the J call TRBJ2-3; 11 positions agree with TRBD2. Trimming at V came to 6 bases and at J to 4 bases, leaving 15 bases not matched to a gene. CDR3 size: 18 residues. Germline loops: CDR1 SGHTA, CDR2 FQGNSA. The CDR3 bases are TGTGCCAGCAGGGCACAGGGGCTAGCGGGAGGCCGGGCAGATACGCAGTATTTT. Translated, it gives CASRAQGLAGGRADTQYF.